Listed here are 16 T cell receptor beta chains from one sample, sequenced in a study of blood T cell repertoires in COVID-19. Repertoires were generated with immunoSEQ multiplex PCR, while TCRdb's copy carries only in-frame clones and drops some. In the table there are over 130,000 clones, over 70% of which are singletons. Sequenced material: PBMCs or T cells enriched from blood (not recorded which). These TCRs come from a man aged 50 or older in a cohort exposed to, infected with or recovered from COVID-19 (not recorded which).

This rearrangement joins TRBV2 to TRBJ1-1; D uncertain. V lost 3 bases and J lost 4, with 9 bases in between. This CDR3 has 13 residues. Germline loops: CDR1 SNHLY, CDR2 FYNNEI. The CDR3: CASSERLITEAFF. CDR3 DNA: TGTGCCAGCAGTGAGCGGCTTATCACTGAAGCTTTCTTT.

This chain joins TRBV21-1 and TRBJ1-2; the table's TRBD1 call for D was not verified on the DNA. TRBV21-1 is marked as a pseudogene. The CDR3 is made up of 15 amino acids. CDR3: CASSKKRGRRYGYTF. CDR3 nucleotides: TGTGCCAGCAGCAAAAAGAGGGGGCGCCGATATGGCTACACCTTC.

This rearrangement joins TRBV5-1 to TRBJ1-2; D is uncertain. The V and J ends lost 0 bases and 5 bases respectively, with 8 bases between them. This CDR3 is built from 13 residues. The germline V gene has CDR1 SGHRS and CDR2 YFSETQ. The CDR3 here is CASSLGEGYGYTF. Here the CDR3 DNA reads TGCGCCAGCAGCTTGGGGGAGGGATATGGCTACACCTTC.

V usage is TRBV11-2 and J usage is TRBJ2-3; 7 positions match TRBD1. J lost 2 bases, V lost 1 base, and 9 bases had no gene match. Per germline, CDR1 SGHAT and CDR2 FQNNGV. CDR3 length: 17 amino acids. The CDR3 DNA follows: TGTGCCAGCAGCTTAGGGGCTACAGGGGTCGCCACAGATACGCAGTATTTT. Translating it yields CASSLGATGVATDTQYF.

The chain carries TRBV11-2 and TRBJ2-1; D unresolved. Trimming removed 7 bases from V and 8 bases from J, with 15 bases in between. Germline CDR1 SGHAT, CDR2 FQNNGV. CDR3 size: 13 residues. The CDR3: CASTAQAGHEQFF. CDR3 coding DNA: TGTGCCAGCACCGCGCAGGCTGGGCATGAGCAGTTCTTC.

This chain joins TRBV10-3 and TRBJ1-3; D gene ambiguous. The V gene's germline CDR1 is ENHRY and CDR2 SYGVKD. CDR3 size: 15 residues. The germline V and J ends were trimmed by 0 bases and 0 bases, with 6 bases remaining between them. The CDR3 loop reads CAISESPGSGNTIYF. The CDR3 DNA reads as TGTGCCATCAGTGAGTCCCCAGGCTCTGGAAACACCATATATTTT.

This chain uses TRBV4-2 with TRBJ2-7, with D perhaps matching TRBD2 (6 bases). The CDR3 is made up of 14 amino acids. Germline V gene data show CDR1 as LGHNA and CDR2 as YNFKEQ. Trimming pared 4 bases from V and 2 bases from J, leaving 12 bases between. CDR3 region: CASSPSTGAYEQYF. The CDR3 DNA sequence: TGTGCCAGCAGCCCGTCGACGGGAGCCTACGAGCAGTACTTC.

V usage is TRBV15 and J usage is TRBJ2-1, with D possibly matching TRBD2 (6 bases). V lost 8 bases, J lost 8 bases, and 19 bases lay in between. Germline CDR1 and CDR2: LNHNV and YYDKDF (reference sequence). CDR3 length: 14 residues. CDR3 nucleotides: TGTGCCACCGGGGCGTGGAGACTAGTCGATGAGCAGTTCTTC. Translated, it gives CATGAWRLVDEQFF.

The chain carries TRBV6-1 and TRBJ2-5, with D possibly being TRBD2 (6 bases). Trimming stripped 3 bases from V and 4 bases from J, with 15 bases between. Germline-derived CDR1 and CDR2 are MNHNS and SASEGT. The CDR3 length is 15 residues. The CDR3 spells CASSDSGGLGETQYF. The CDR3, as DNA: TGTGCCAGCAGTGATTCAGGAGGGCTTGGAGAGACCCAGTACTTC.

V is TRBV18 and J is TRBJ2-2; 8 bases agree with TRBD1. CDR3 size: 16 residues. The V gene end was trimmed by 3 bases and the J gene end by 6 bases; junction bases not matched to a gene: 9. Per germline, CDR1 KGHSH and CDR2 LQKENI. The chain's CDR3 is CASSPYSTGAAGELFF. The CDR3 nucleotides read TGTGCCAGCTCACCCTATTCGACAGGGGCGGCCGGGGAGCTGTTTTTT.

The chain links TRBV9 to TRBJ1-2, with 9 bases aligning to TRBD1. With 3 bases clipped from V and 8 bases from J, the junction kept 5 bases outside the gene matches. Germline V gene data show CDR1 as SGDLS and CDR2 as YYNGEE. The CDR3 is 13 amino acids. The CDR3: CASSGTGVQGYTF. CDR3 DNA sequence: TGTGCCAGCAGCGGGACAGGGGTTCAAGGCTACACCTTC.

This chain connects TRBV5-1 to TRBJ1-1; 7 bases agree with TRBD1. This CDR3 has 13 residues. CDR1 is SGHRS and CDR2 is YFSETQ in the germline V gene. The V segment lost 4 bases and the J segment 6 bases; nucleotides outside the gene matches: 6. As DNA, the CDR3 is TGCGCCAGCAGCATAGACAGGGCGGCTGAAGCTTTCTTT. Protein sequence: CASSIDRAAEAFF.

The rearrangement uses TRBV5-1 and TRBJ1-6; TRBD1 aligns across 7 bases. V lost 1 base to trimming and J lost 10 bases; unmatched junction nucleotides: 5. The CDR3 has 14 amino acids. Germline loops: CDR1 SGHRS, CDR2 YFSETQ. In DNA, the CDR3 is TGCGCCAGCAGCTTGACAGGGGATAGGTCACCCCTCCACTTT. Protein sequence: CASSLTGDRSPLHF.

V is TRBV5-1 and J is TRBJ1-2; 8 nucleotides align to TRBD1. The germline V gene encodes CDR1 SGHRS and CDR2 YFSETQ. This CDR3 region has 12 residues. The ends lost 4 bases at V and 8 bases at J; junction bases unmatched: 4. For the CDR3, the DNA is TGCGCCAGCAGCATAGGACAGGGCGGCTACACCTTC. This gives the protein CASSIGQGGYTF.

This clone appeared once. The CDR3 protein is CAGRDRHYEQYF. Here the CDR3 DNA reads TGTGCTGGCCGGGACAGGCACTACGAGCAGTACTTC. The J gene is TRBJ2-7, the V gene TRBV12-5, with 8 positions matching TRBD1. Germline V gene lookup returns CDR1 LGHNT and CDR2 FRNRAP. The V gene end was trimmed by 11 bases and the J gene end by 3 bases; junction bases not matched to a gene: 6. The CDR3 has 12 residues.

Here the CDR3 reads CASSYWSYGYTF. Here the CDR3 DNA reads TGTGCCAGCAGTTACTGGAGCTATGGCTACACCTTC. This sequence joins TRBV6-2 or TRBV6-3 and TRBJ1-2; D unresolved. The CDR3 has 12 amino acids. V lost 1 base to trimming and J lost 4 bases, with 4 bases between them. CDR1 and CDR2 (germline): MNHEY, SVGEGT.